This entry describes one T cell receptor (beta chain). The sample originates from a study of blood T cell repertoires in COVID-19. On the study more broadly: The samples span acute and convalescent COVID-19 from the United States, Italy and Spain.

Original processing methods: How many nucleated cells were present was estimated from reference gene primer amplification. Only in-frame clones appear in the TCRdb table, and some are missing; sequencing was by immunoSEQ multiplex PCR. V and J calls and clone size are copied from that table; D and trimming were computed from the DNA. Of roughly 91,000 clones listed, 80% to 85% are singletons. The CDR3 has 15 residues. Germline assignment: CDR1 MDHEN and CDR2 SYDVKM. With 1 base removed from V and 7 bases from J, the gap between germline ends came to 13 bases. The specimen sequenced was peripheral blood. The rearrangement joins TRBV28 to TRBJ1-4, with TRBD1 as a possible D gene (6 bases). This sequence was found in a man aged 70-80 years with active or convalescent COVID-19. Here the CDR3 reads CASSLLGAGGEKLFF. For the CDR3, the DNA is TGTGCCAGCAGTTTATTGGGGGCGGGAGGTGAAAAACTGTTTTTT.